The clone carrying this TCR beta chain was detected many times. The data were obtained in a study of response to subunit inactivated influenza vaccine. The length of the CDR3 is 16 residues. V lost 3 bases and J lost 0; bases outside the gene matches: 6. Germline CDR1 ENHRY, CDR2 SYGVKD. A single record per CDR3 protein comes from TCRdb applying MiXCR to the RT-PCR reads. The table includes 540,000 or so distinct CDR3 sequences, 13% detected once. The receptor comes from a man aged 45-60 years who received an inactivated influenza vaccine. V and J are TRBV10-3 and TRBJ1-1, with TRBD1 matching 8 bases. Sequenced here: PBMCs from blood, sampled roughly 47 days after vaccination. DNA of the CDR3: TGTGCCATCAGTGAAGGACAGGGAAGGGTGAACACTGAAGCTTTCTTT. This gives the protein CAISEGQGRVNTEAFF.